The 23 T cell receptor beta chains below come from one sample, sequenced in a study of blood T cell repertoires in COVID-19. The protocol was immunoSEQ multiplex PCR, while the TCRdb copy is restricted to in-frame clones and leaves out a portion. Among 200,000 to 300,000 clones listed, roughly 87% were seen once. The sequenced material came from peripheral blood. Every receptor here comes from a man aged 55 to 70 who had recovered from COVID-19.

V usage is TRBV19 and J usage is TRBJ1-5; TRBD1 matches at 8 bases. Germline lookup yields CDR1 LNHDA and CDR2 SQIVND (reference sequence). The V gene end was trimmed by 2 bases and the J gene end by 6 bases; junction bases not matched to a gene: 6. The CDR3 totals 15 residues. The CDR3 loop reads CASSIRQGPAQPQHF. The CDR3 nucleotides are TGTGCCAGTAGTATACGACAGGGGCCAGCTCAGCCCCAGCATTTT.

This chain uses TRBV3-1 (or the pseudogene TRBV3-2) with TRBJ1-2, with 8 nucleotides matching TRBD1. CDR3 length: 14 residues. CDR1 and CDR2 (germline): LGHDT, YNNKEL (reference sequence). V was pared by 2 bases and J by 3 bases, with 2 bases of the junction left unmatched. CDR3 sequence: CASSQRTGYYGYTF. Here the CDR3 DNA reads TGTGCCAGCAGCCAAAGGACAGGGTACTATGGCTACACCTTC.

The J gene is TRBJ2-2, the V gene TRBV6-5; 9 positions match TRBD2. The length of the CDR3 is 15 residues. V shed 4 bases and J 0 bases; nucleotides not matched to a gene: 0. Germline assignment: CDR1 MNHEY and CDR2 SVGAGI. The CDR3 nucleotides read TGTGCCAGCAGTTTAGCGGGGGCGAACACCGGGGAGCTGTTTTTT. Protein: CASSLAGANTGELFF.

The chain links TRBV6-5 to TRBJ1-2; a weak D match, TRBD1 (6 bases). The CDR3 covers 14 residues. Trimming stripped 5 bases from V and 2 bases from J, with 12 bases between. The germline V gene encodes CDR1 MNHEY and CDR2 SVGAGI. The chain's CDR3 is CASSPGARNYGYTF. In DNA form, the CDR3 reads TGTGCCAGCAGTCCAGGGGCCCGAAACTATGGCTACACCTTC.

The chain carries TRBV11-2 and TRBJ1-2, with TRBD1 as a possible D gene (5 bases). Per the germline V gene, CDR1 is SGHAT and CDR2 is FQNNGV. The CDR3 is made up of 13 amino acids. V lost 1 base to trimming and J lost 7 bases, with 10 bases between them. CDR3 nucleotide sequence: TGTGCCAGCAGCTTAGGGCAGGGAATTGGCTACACCTTC. It translates to CASSLGQGIGYTF.

This chain uses TRBV6-6 with TRBJ1-2, with no clear D. V was cut by 6 bases and J by 4 bases, with 15 bases left in between. In germline, CDR1 is MNHNY, CDR2 SVGAGI (reference sequence). CDR3 length equals 14 residues. CDR3 sequence (DNA): TGTGCCAGCAGCATTACGGAGGGCGGCTATGGCTACACCTTC. This sequence encodes CASSITEGGYGYTF.

This rearrangement joins TRBV28 to TRBJ2-1; 9 bases line up with TRBD2. The V gene's germline CDR1 is MDHEN and CDR2 SYDVKM. J was trimmed by 15 bases and V by 3 bases; bases with no gene match: 6. This CDR3 spans 12 amino acids. The CDR3: CASSFGLAGLFF. The CDR3 region has the DNA TGTGCCAGCAGTTTCGGCCTAGCGGGGCTGTTCTTC.

The gene calls are TRBV30 and TRBJ1-1; 7 nucleotides agree with TRBD1. The germline V gene has CDR1 GTSNPN and CDR2 SVGIG (reference sequence). The CDR3 runs 16 residues. V shed 2 bases and J 2 bases; nucleotides not matched to a gene: 11. This CDR3 reads CAWSRQGGFGNTEAFF. In nucleotides, the CDR3 is TGTGCCTGGAGTCGACAGGGCGGTTTTGGAAACACTGAAGCTTTCTTT. Combining the CDR3 with reference TRBV30 and TRBJ1-1 gives the whole variable domain SQTIHQWPATLVQPVGSPLSLECTVEGTSNPNLYWYRQAAGRGLQLLFYSVGIGQISSEVPQNLSASRPQDRQFILSSKKLLLSDSGFYLCAWSRQGGFGNTEAFFGQGTRLTVV.

The chain links TRBV7-9 to TRBJ1-1, with 12 bases lining up with TRBD1. The CDR3 is 18 residues long. Germline CDR1 SEHNR, CDR2 FQNEAQ (reference sequence). V gave up 2 bases and J gave up 3 bases; unmatched junction bases: 10. Here the CDR3 reads CASSLMFRDRGRDTEAFF. In DNA, the CDR3 is TGTGCCAGCAGCTTAATGTTCCGGGACAGGGGGCGCGACACTGAAGCTTTCTTT.

This chain connects TRBV7-9 to TRBJ1-3; TRBD1 matches at 8 bases. CDR3 length equals 14 residues. Per the germline V gene, CDR1 is SEHNR and CDR2 is FQNEAQ (reference sequence). V gave up 5 bases and J gave up 5 bases; unmatched junction bases: 5. CDR3 nucleotides: TGTGCCAGCAGCCCCGGACAGGGACGAAACACCATATATTTT. Its translation: CASSPGQGRNTIYF.

In nucleotides, the CDR3 is TGTGCCAGCAGTTTATTGGGACAGGGAGGGCATGGCTACACCTTC. Residues: CASSLLGQGGHGYTF. The chain joins TRBV28 to TRBJ1-2; 9 bases are shared with TRBD1. CDR1 MDHEN and CDR2 SYDVKM come from the germline V gene. The J segment lost 6 bases and the V segment lost 1 base, leaving 6 bases of the junction unmatched. The CDR3 consists of 15 residues.

This clone was counted a few times. This chain uses TRBV6-5 with TRBJ2-5, with TRBD2 identical over 8 bases. Germline CDR1 is MNHEY and CDR2 is SVGAGI. The CDR3 consists of 13 residues. The V and J ends lost 6 bases and 5 bases, in that order; junction bases with no gene match: 5. Written as DNA, the CDR3 is TGTGCCAGCAGCCGATCTAGCGGGGAGACCCAGTACTTC. Translating gives CASSRSSGETQYF.

The J gene is TRBJ1-1, the V gene TRBV28, with D possibly being TRBD1 (6 bases). V lost 5 bases and J 6 bases, leaving 13 bases between the germline ends. This CDR3 comprises 13 residues. Germline CDR1 and CDR2: MDHEN and SYDVKM. Here the CDR3 reads CASSPQGRPEAFF. The CDR3 nucleotides read TGTGCCAGCAGTCCACAGGGACGTCCTGAAGCTTTCTTT.

The chain links TRBV5-1 to TRBJ1-1; 7 positions agree with TRBD1. This CDR3 has 14 residues. Looked up from germline, CDR1 is SGHRS and CDR2 is YFSETQ. Trimming at V came to 5 bases and at J to 5 bases, leaving 9 bases not matched to a gene. Written as DNA, the CDR3 is TGCGCCAGCAGGCGAGGGACAGATTGGACTGAAGCTTTCTTT. Translating it yields CASRRGTDWTEAFF.

A word on this clone: A much bigger clone sits one base away, suggesting this may be a read error. Additional DNA sequences in this sample encode the identical CDR3. This rearrangement joins TRBV19 to TRBJ1-5, with 8 bases lining up with TRBD1. The CDR3 contains 13 residues. Losses at the gene ends were 6 bases for V and 2 bases for J; bases not matched to a gene: 0. CDR1 LNHDA and CDR2 SQIVND come from the germline V gene (reference sequence). The CDR3 protein is CASRDRGNQPQHF. In DNA form, the CDR3 reads TGTGCCAGTAGGGACAGGGGCAATCAGCCCCAGCATTTT.

The genes are TRBV19 and TRBJ1-6; D unclear. The CDR3 loop spans 15 amino acids. V lost 3 bases, J lost 9 bases, and 15 bases lay in between. CDR1 and CDR2 from the germline V gene are LNHDA and SQIVND (reference sequence). The CDR3 sequence is CASSIAGFNSSPLHF. The CDR3 bases are TGTGCCAGTAGTATTGCGGGGTTTAATTCTTCACCCCTCCACTTT. Drawing the rest from reference TRBV19 and TRBJ1-6, the complete variable domain is DGGITQSPKYLFRKEGQNVTLSCEQNLNHDAMYWYRQDPGQGLRLIYYSQIVNDFQKGDIAEGYSVSREKKESFPLTVTSAQKNPTAFYLCASSIAGFNSSPLHFGNGTRLTVT.

V and J are TRBV28 and TRBJ1-2, with D unresolved. The CDR3 contains 14 residues. Germline V gives CDR1 MDHEN, CDR2 SYDVKM. V dropped 6 bases and J dropped 4 bases, with 15 bases sitting between them. The CDR3 DNA reads TGTGCCAGCAGACCCCTGGGAGTGAGCTATGGCTACACCTTC. It specifies CASRPLGVSYGYTF.

The chain couples TRBV27 to TRBJ2-7, with 8 positions matching TRBD1. The CDR3 totals 16 residues. J was trimmed by 6 bases and V by 0 bases; bases with no gene match: 10. CDR1 MNHEY and CDR2 SMNVEV come from the germline V gene (reference sequence). CDR3 nucleotide sequence: TGTGCCAGCAGTTTATCGTGGACAGGGACTTTGGGCGAGCAGTACTTC. This gives the protein CASSLSWTGTLGEQYF.

V gene TRBV19 combines with J gene TRBJ1-1; D might be TRBD1 (5 bases). Germline CDR1 LNHDA, CDR2 SQIVND (reference sequence). CDR3 size: 16 residues. V was pared by 4 bases and J by 1 base, with 16 bases between. The CDR3 bases are TGTGCCAGTAGTACAATAACGGGACTTAAGAACACTGAAGCTTTCTTT. It translates to CASSTITGLKNTEAFF.

The genes are TRBV6-5 and TRBJ2-5, with D perhaps TRBD1 (5 bases). The ends were cut back, 5 bases at V and 3 bases at J, with 10 bases in the middle. Germline CDR1 MNHEY, CDR2 SVGAGI. The CDR3 loop spans 13 amino acids. CDR3 region: CASSRQLEETQYF. CDR3 bases: TGTGCCAGCAGTAGACAGTTGGAAGAGACCCAGTACTTC.

In the case of this clone: Its ends do not fully match the called genes, so a read error is possible. This chain joins TRBV6-5 and TRBJ2-2; D might be TRBD1 (6 bases). CDR3 length equals 15 residues. Germline assignment: CDR1 MNHEY and CDR2 SVGAGI. The CDR3 region is CASNPGTTNAGELFF. The DNA for the CDR3 is TGTGCCAGCAACCCCGGGACAACGAACGCCGGGGAGCTGTTTTTT.

This sequence joins TRBV27 and TRBJ2-1, with D possibly being TRBD1 (5 bases). With 1 base removed from V and 5 bases from J, the gap between germline ends came to 15 bases. This CDR3 contains 16 residues. Germline CDR1 and CDR2: MNHEY and SMNVEV (reference sequence). The CDR3 spells CASSLFQGFPHNEQFF. The CDR3 nucleotides read TGTGCCAGCAGTTTATTTCAGGGCTTCCCCCACAATGAGCAGTTCTTC.

The chain combines TRBV24-1 with TRBJ2-7; perhaps TRBD1 as D (6 bases). Germline V gives CDR1 KGHDR, CDR2 SFDVKD. The CDR3 sequence is 16 residues long. The germline V and J ends were trimmed by 5 bases and 0 bases, with 16 bases remaining between them. The CDR3: CATSVPWTVSSYEQYF. CDR3 nucleotides: TGTGCCACCAGTGTCCCTTGGACAGTTAGCTCCTACGAGCAGTACTTC.